This entry lists 18 T cell receptor beta chains sequenced from one sample in a study of cytomegalovirus exposure and HLA in healthy donors (dated 2017 in TCRdb). Libraries were constructed by the immunoSEQ multiplex PCR assay. For the multiplex PCR, a mixture combining 60 forward primers for TCR Vbeta segments and 13 reverse primers for TCR Jbeta segments was used. The source is immuneACCESS, and TCRdb retained only in-frame sequences with V and J called. Part of the clones is not carried over; for the studies checked, unresolved V genes explain less than half of this, and the remainder is unexplained. Here the sample has roughly 200,000 clones; about nine tenths occur a single time. The ten largest clones add up to over 1% of the sample. Sequences were obtained from PBMCs. Receptors were obtained from a man younger than 45 in good health and CMV-seronegative.

The genes are TRBV5-5 and TRBJ1-3; 10 bases are a match to TRBD1. Trimming removed 7 bases from V and 0 bases from J; junction bases left unmatched: 4. CDR3 size: 15 residues. Germline V gene data show CDR1 as SGHKS and CDR2 as YYEKEE (reference sequence). CDR3 DNA: TGTGCCAGCCAGACAGGGGGCTTCTCTGGAAACACCATATATTTT. Its protein is CASQTGGFSGNTIYF.

V gene TRBV13 combines with J gene TRBJ1-3, with 9 bases lining up with TRBD1. The CDR3 loop spans 18 amino acids. Trimming cost V 4 bases and J 0 bases; bases outside gene matches: 10. The germline V gene encodes CDR1 PRHDT and CDR2 FYEKMQ (reference sequence). CDR3 DNA: TGTGCCAGCAGCTCCTACCGGGACAGGGACTACTCTGGAAACACCATATATTTT. It yields the protein CASSSYRDRDYSGNTIYF.

This chain connects TRBV6-5 to TRBJ2-1; D might be TRBD1 (6 bases). Germline V CDR1 and CDR2: MNHEY, SVGAGI. The V gene lost 6 bases and the J gene lost 7 bases, with 16 bases spanning the gap. The CDR3 totals 14 residues. The CDR3 here is CASRNRVGGNEQFF. In DNA form, the CDR3 reads TGTGCCAGCAGGAACAGGGTAGGCGGGAATGAGCAGTTCTTC.

In its sample, this clone was seen once. The chain employs TRBV5-8 and TRBJ2-3, with 10 nucleotides matching TRBD2. The CDR3 has 16 amino acids. V gave up 6 bases and J gave up 4 bases; unmatched junction bases: 11. From germline, CDR1 is SGHTS and CDR2 YDEGEE. The CDR3 region is CASNQAGGPVADTQYF. In DNA, the CDR3 is TGTGCCAGCAACCAAGCGGGGGGGCCGGTCGCAGATACGCAGTATTTT.

This chain links TRBV6-4 with TRBJ2-3; D uncertain. Germline CDR1 and CDR2: MRHNA and SNTAGT. The CDR3 is 14 residues long. V shed 3 bases and J shed 0 bases, with 7 bases lying between them. CDR3 DNA sequence: TGTGCCAGCAGTGAGACACACAGCACAGATACGCAGTATTTT. Amino acids: CASSETHSTDTQYF.

The chain uses TRBV7-2 and TRBJ1-2, with a possible D match to TRBD1 (6 bases). Germline CDR1 SGHTA, CDR2 FQGNSA. The CDR3 has 12 residues. V dropped 6 bases and J dropped 4 bases, with 9 bases sitting between them. The CDR3 loop is CASRRTAYGYTF. CDR3 DNA: TGTGCCAGCAGACGGACAGCCTATGGCTACACCTTC.

This sequence joins TRBV11-2 and TRBJ2-1; 10 nucleotides agree with TRBD1. CDR3 size: 16 residues. The V gene's germline CDR1 is SGHAT and CDR2 FQNNGV. After removal of 4 bases from V and 3 bases from J, the junction contained 6 bases not matched to a gene. In nucleotides, the CDR3 is TGTGCCAGCAGCTCTCGGACAGGGGGGATCTACAATGAGCAGTTCTTC. Translated: CASSSRTGGIYNEQFF.

The gene calls are TRBV11-3 and TRBJ2-3; D might be TRBD2 (6 bases). CDR3 size: 15 residues. Germline V gene sequence: CDR1 SGHNT, CDR2 YENEEA. Deletions cut 6 bases from V and 0 bases from J, with 13 bases between. CDR3 nucleotide sequence: TGTGCCAGCAGTGCGGTTGGGAGGAGCACAGATACGCAGTATTTT. It yields the protein CASSAVGRSTDTQYF.

V and J are TRBV5-1 and TRBJ2-5; possible D gene TRBD1, 6 bases. Between the trimmed V and J ends, which lost 0 bases and 2 bases, there was a span of 11 bases. CDR3 size: 15 residues. Germline V gene lookup returns CDR1 SGHRS and CDR2 YFSETQ. DNA for the CDR3: TGCGCCAGCAGCTTGGCCGGGACACCACAAGAGACCCAGTACTTC. Residues: CASSLAGTPQETQYF.

The chain couples TRBV5-6 to TRBJ2-7, with 8 bases matching TRBD2. The trim removed 4 bases at V and 4 bases at J, leaving 10 bases unmatched. The CDR3 loop spans 15 amino acids. Per germline, CDR1 SGHDT and CDR2 YYEEEE. CDR3 in DNA: TGTGCCAGCAGCCCACCGGGACTAGGAACGTACGAGCAGTACTTC. Protein: CASSPPGLGTYEQYF.

The V gene is TRBV7-9, the J gene TRBJ2-1; D is unclear. V was shortened by 3 bases and J by 2 bases, with 11 bases between the two germline ends. The CDR3 runs to 15 residues. Germline V gene lookup returns CDR1 SEHNR and CDR2 FQNEAQ (reference sequence). CDR3 in amino acids: CASSLVQAPYNEQFF. In nucleotides, the CDR3 is TGTGCCAGCAGCTTGGTCCAGGCCCCCTACAATGAGCAGTTCTTC.

The rearrangement joins TRBV9 to TRBJ1-3; tentative D call: TRBD1 (5 bases). V was trimmed by 0 bases and J by 3 bases, leaving 7 bases between them. CDR1 is SGDLS, CDR2 YYNGEE, per germline. The CDR3 loop spans 14 amino acids. The CDR3 nucleotides read TGTGCCAGCAGCGTAGCGACAGTTGGAAACACCATATATTTT. Translation: CASSVATVGNTIYF.

This chain uses TRBV6-4 with TRBJ1-6; TRBD1 matches 12 bases. The CDR3 is made up of 15 amino acids. V lost 5 bases and J lost 10; bases outside the gene matches: 6. CDR1 and CDR2 from the germline V gene are MRHNA and SNTAGT. The CDR3 region is CASSPGQGARSPLHF. The CDR3, as DNA: TGTGCCAGCAGTCCGGGACAGGGGGCCCGGTCACCCCTCCACTTT.

CDR3 coding DNA: TGCAGCGTTTTTGGCGGGGGTCACTCAGAGTATTTT. Residues: CSVFGGGHSEYF. The chain is built from TRBV29-1 and TRBJ2-3; TRBD2 agrees at 7 bases. The ends lost 5 bases at V and 13 bases at J; junction bases unmatched: 12. Germline CDR1 reads SQVTM; CDR2 reads ANQGSEA. This CDR3 is built from 12 residues.

The chain is built from TRBV30 and TRBJ2-7, with TRBD1 as a possible D gene (5 bases). Germline-derived CDR1 and CDR2 are GTSNPN and SVGIG (reference sequence). V lost 4 bases and J lost 3, with 10 bases in between. The CDR3 is made up of 12 amino acids. The DNA of the CDR3 is TGTGCCTGGAAAAGTCAGGGCTACGAGCAGTACTTC. Its protein is CAWKSQGYEQYF.

The genes are TRBV10-1 and TRBJ1-5, with 8 bases identical to TRBD1. Germline assignment: CDR1 WNHNN and CDR2 SYGVQD (reference sequence). This CDR3 is built from 15 residues. Trimming at V came to 3 bases and at J to 5 bases, leaving 6 bases not matched to a gene. The CDR3 spells CASSDFRGLDQPQHF. Written as DNA, the CDR3 is TGCGCCAGCAGTGATTTCAGGGGGCTGGATCAGCCCCAGCATTTT.

The gene calls are TRBV14 and TRBJ2-1; 7 bases line up with TRBD2. The trim removed 4 bases at V and 6 bases at J, leaving 6 bases unmatched. The CDR3 totals 14 residues. Germline V gene sequence: CDR1 SGHDN, CDR2 FVKESK. Here the CDR3 DNA reads TGTGCCAGCAGCCGACGACTAGCCCCCAATGAGCAGTTCTTC. Translating gives CASSRRLAPNEQFF. The full variable domain, completed using reference TRBV14 and TRBJ2-1, is EAGVTQFPSHSVIEKGQTVTLRCDPISGHDNLYWYRRVMGKEIKFLLHFVKESKQDESGMPNNRFLAERTGGTYSTLKVQPAELEDSGVYFCASSRRLAPNEQFFGPGTRLTVL.

This clone was seen a handful of times. The gene calls are TRBV6-5 and TRBJ1-5; D not resolved. V was shortened by 0 bases and J by 4 bases, with 7 bases between the two germline ends. The CDR3 spans 14 residues. Germline loops: CDR1 MNHEY, CDR2 SVGAGI. The DNA of the CDR3 is TGTGCCAGCAGTTACTCGAGAGGGAATCAGCCCCAGCATTTT. It translates to CASSYSRGNQPQHF.